The next 19 T cell receptor beta chains were all read from a single sample in a study of CXCR3-negative and CXCR3-positive naive CD8 T cells. 5' RACE with UMI labels generated the TRB cDNA libraries. TCRdb reprocessed the 5' RACE reads and stores each CDR3 protein as one record, lacking DNA. The table lists about 89,000 distinct CDR3 sequences. The antigens these receptors bind are not known. Study outcomes and limitations: Compared with CXCR3-negative naive cells, CXCR3-positive naive cells showed more hydrophobic TRB CDR3s.

Sequencing used naive CXCR3+ CD8+ T cells from blood. The subset denotes: CD45RO-CCR7+CD27+CD95- naive CD8+ T cells expressing CXCR3 (TNR3+). The receptors originated from a human donor in good health. Some clones in this sample may be carry-over from other donors' samples.

The chain is built from TRBV18 and TRBJ2-3. Germline V gives CDR1 KGHSH, CDR2 LQKENI. This CDR3 comprises 13 residues. The CDR3 reads CASSPQVADTQYF.

The chain links TRBV7-9 to TRBJ2-3. CDR1 SEHNR and CDR2 FQNEAQ come from the germline V gene (reference sequence). This CDR3 region has 13 residues. The CDR3 here is CASSLEGRNTQYF. The entire variable domain, with the rest obtained from reference TRBV7-9 and TRBJ2-3, is as follows: DTGVSQNPRHKITKRGQNVTFRCDPISEHNRLYWYRQTLGQGPEFLTYFQNEAQLEKSRLLSDRFSAERPKGSFSTLEIQRTEQGDSAMYLCASSLEGRNTQYFGPGTRLTVL.

The V call is TRBV7-3, the J call TRBJ1-6; TCRdb indicates TRBD1, and absent DNA this call remains unverified. Germline loops: CDR1 SGHTA, CDR2 FQGTGA. CDR3 length: 21 residues. Here the CDR3 reads CASSFYICSARPGQGNSPLHF. Based on the CDR3 plus reference TRBV7-3 and TRBJ1-6, the full variable domain is GAGVSQTPSNKVTEKGKYVELRCDPISGHTALYWYRQSLGQGPEFLIYFQGTGAADDSGLPNDRFFAVRPEGSVSTLKIQRTERGDSAVYLCASSFYICSARPGQGNSPLHFGNGTRLTVT.

The chain is built from TRBV4-2 and TRBJ1-2; TCRdb proposes TRBD1, but this gene call is untestable without DNA. The CDR3 is 16 residues long. Germline values: CDR1 LGHNA, CDR2 YNFKEQ. CDR3 in amino acids: CASSLEQGAHYSSYTF.

The rearrangement joins TRBV6-6 to TRBJ2-2; TCRdb's D call, TRBD2, is unchecked because there is no DNA. The germline V gene has CDR1 MNHNY and CDR2 SVGAGI (reference sequence). The CDR3 loop spans 19 amino acids. CDR3 residues: CASSYPGLGLVLGTGELFF.

The chain links TRBV20-1 to TRBJ2-3; TCRdb's assignment of TRBD1 cannot be checked, as there is no DNA. This CDR3 has 13 residues. Germline assignment: CDR1 DFQATT and CDR2 SNEGSKA (reference sequence). The CDR3 spells CSASGLETDTQYF.

The genes are TRBV12-3 or TRBV12-4 and TRBJ2-7. The CDR3 is 13 amino acids. This CDR3 reads CASSLSRSYEQYF.

V and J are TRBV6-6 and TRBJ2-2; TCRdb's assignment of TRBD2 cannot be checked, as there is no DNA. Germline assignment: CDR1 MNHNY and CDR2 SVGAGI (reference sequence). CDR3 size: 16 residues. CDR3 in amino acids: CASSQGPGLHTGELFF.

The rearrangement links TRBV5-1 to TRBJ2-4; TCRdb indicates TRBD1, and absent DNA this call remains unverified. Germline lookup yields CDR1 SGHRS and CDR2 YFSETQ. This CDR3 has 14 residues. The CDR3 reads CASSLYGGWDIEYF.

This chain uses TRBV10-3 with TRBJ1-2. The CDR3 has 15 residues. Germline V gene lookup returns CDR1 ENHRY and CDR2 SYGVKD. Here the CDR3 reads CAISESTGGPAGYTF.

V is TRBV29-1 and J is TRBJ1-2; TCRdb's D call of TRBD1 is untestable without DNA. This CDR3 has 15 residues. Germline V CDR1 and CDR2: SQVTM, ANQGSEA. The CDR3 sequence is CSVGGGLYSLSGYTF.

V is TRBV4-2 and J is TRBJ2-3; TCRdb outputs TRBD2, but without DNA this stays unchecked. CDR3 size: 18 residues. Germline V CDR1 and CDR2: LGHNA, YNFKEQ. CDR3 protein: CASSQRITSGGSTDTQYF.

The V and J genes are TRBV10-1 and TRBJ1-2; TCRdb's D gene call, TRBD1, goes unchecked for lack of DNA. CDR1 WNHNN and CDR2 SYGVQD come from the germline V gene (reference sequence). This CDR3 contains 14 residues. The chain's CDR3 is CASSRTGGDDGYTF.

The rearrangement links TRBV14 to TRBJ2-1; TCRdb's assignment of TRBD1 cannot be checked, as there is no DNA. Looked up from germline, CDR1 is SGHDN and CDR2 is FVKESK. The CDR3 sequence is 16 residues long. The CDR3 loop is CASSQEWTGGYNEQFF. Supplemented by reference TRBV14 and TRBJ2-1, the full variable domain reads EAGVTQFPSHSVIEKGQTVTLRCDPISGHDNLYWYRRVMGKEIKFLLHFVKESKQDESGMPNNRFLAERTGGTYSTLKVQPAELEDSGVYFCASSQEWTGGYNEQFFGPGTRLTVL.

The chain couples TRBV4-3 to TRBJ2-7. Per the germline V gene, CDR1 is LGHNA and CDR2 is YSLEER. There are 15 residues in the CDR3. Here the CDR3 reads CASSQFAGGTYEQYF.

The gene calls are TRBV29-1 and TRBJ1-2; with no DNA, the TCRdb D assignment of TRBD1 cannot be verified. The CDR3 extends over 14 amino acids. Germline lookup yields CDR1 SQVTM and CDR2 ANQGSEA. The CDR3 protein is CSVHRDRGVYGYTF.

The chain joins TRBV20-1 to TRBJ2-1; with no DNA, the TCRdb D assignment of TRBD2 cannot be verified. Germline loops: CDR1 DFQATT, CDR2 SNEGSKA (reference sequence). The CDR3 consists of 15 residues. The CDR3 loop is CSARGRGGAVNEQFF.

The V and J genes are TRBV15 and TRBJ2-2; TCRdb's D gene call, TRBD1, goes unchecked for lack of DNA. Germline V gene data show CDR1 as LNHNV and CDR2 as YYDKDF (reference sequence). The CDR3 runs 14 residues. This CDR3 is CATGGQVNTGELFF.

The chain employs TRBV5-4 and TRBJ1-1; the D gene TCRdb calls, TRBD1, cannot be checked with no DNA. The CDR3 consists of 13 residues. Germline values: CDR1 SGHNT, CDR2 YYREEE (reference sequence). The CDR3 reads CASSQDRGREAFF. The full variable domain, with the rest looked up from reference TRBV5-4 and TRBJ1-1, is ETGVTQSPTHLIKTRGQQVTLRCSSQSGHNTVSWYQQALGQGPQFIFQYYREEENGRGNFPPRFSGLQFPNYSSELNVNALELDDSALYLCASSQDRGREAFFGQGTRLTVV.